This T cell receptor beta chain originates from a study of T cell responses to AZD1222 COVID-19 vaccine. Study as a whole: Doses given second, at about 4 or about 12 weeks, were pooled. Study-wide findings and caveats: Baseline seropositivity characterized only six AZD1222 recipients.

In the case of this clone: The antigen is not known.

Trimming left V 2 bases short and J 5 bases short, with 19 bases between. Germline lookup yields CDR1 MNHEY and CDR2 SMNVEV (reference sequence). The CDR3 consists of 18 residues. The method was immunoSEQ multiplex PCR; TCRdb's version includes in-frame clones alone and lacks a portion of them. The data hold about 100,000 clones, with about 82% observed a single time. This receptor was obtained from an adult in good health. The chain couples TRBV27 to TRBJ1-6; D is unclear. The sample in question was peripheral blood, obtained on day 0 of AZD1222 vaccination. The CDR3 reads CASSLLPSPGPNNSPLHF. As DNA, the CDR3 is TGTGCCAGCAGTTTACTTCCCTCCCCCGGACCCAATAATTCACCCCTCCACTTT.